This T cell receptor (beta chain) was captured in a study of T cell repertoires in cytomegalovirus infection. A note on this clonotype: The antigen remains unidentified.

TCRdb reanalysed the reads using MiXCR and keeps one entry per CDR3 protein. The profile covers around 360,000 distinct CDR3 sequences, with roughly 36% appearing a single time and around an eighth taken by the ten largest. CDR3 length: 13 residues. The V and J ends lost 6 bases and 4 bases respectively, with 13 bases between them. The germline V gene has CDR1 DFQATT and CDR2 SNEGSKA (reference sequence). This sequence originates from a human donor in good health (CMV status not recorded). Some clones in this sample may be carry-over from other donors' samples. The specimen was cultured PBMCs, collected from culture after CMV antigen stimulation. The chain uses TRBV20-1 and TRBJ2-1, with no clear D. The CDR3 nucleotides read TGCAGTGCCGGACCCCACCTATACAATGAGCAGTTCTTC. This codes for CSAGPHLYNEQFF.